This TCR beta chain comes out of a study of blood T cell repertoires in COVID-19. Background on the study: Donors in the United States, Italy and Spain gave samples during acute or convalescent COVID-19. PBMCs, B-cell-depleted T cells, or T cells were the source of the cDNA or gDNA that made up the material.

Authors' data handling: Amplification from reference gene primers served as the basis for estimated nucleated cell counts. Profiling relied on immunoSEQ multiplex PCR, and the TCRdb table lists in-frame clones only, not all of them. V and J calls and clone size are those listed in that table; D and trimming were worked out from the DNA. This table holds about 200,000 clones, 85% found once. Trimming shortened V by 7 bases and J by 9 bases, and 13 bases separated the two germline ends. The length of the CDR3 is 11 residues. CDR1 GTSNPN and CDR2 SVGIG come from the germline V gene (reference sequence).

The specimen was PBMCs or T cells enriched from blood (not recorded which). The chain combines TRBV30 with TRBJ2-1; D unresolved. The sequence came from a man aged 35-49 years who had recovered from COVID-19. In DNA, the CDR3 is TGTGCCTACTCGGAGTTTCGTGAGCAGTTCTTC. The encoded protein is CAYSEFREQFF.